The 23 T cell receptor beta chains below come from one sample, sequenced in a study of T cells in localized non-small cell lung cancer. This table comes from immunoSEQ multiplex PCR, and its TCRdb copy is limited to in-frame clones, with some not included. The repertoire consists of tens of thousands of clones, with 75% to 90% occurring once and the leading ten covering about 18%. Sample: peripheral blood mononuclear cells, taken before any cancer treatment. The receptors shown here come from a man aged 40 to 69 with stage III lung adenocarcinoma.

The genes are TRBV30 and TRBJ2-1; 8 bases agree with TRBD2. From germline, CDR1 is GTSNPN and CDR2 SVGIG (reference sequence). The CDR3 runs to 13 residues. Unmatched junction bases numbered 10, after V lost 0 bases and J lost 15 bases. The DNA of the CDR3 is TGTGCCTGGAGTGTAGGGCGGCGGGAGGTTTTGTTCTTC. As protein: CAWSVGRREVLFF.

The chain carries TRBV5-1 and TRBJ1-2, with TRBD1 identical over 8 bases. The CDR3 loop spans 15 amino acids. J gave up 2 bases and V 4 bases, and 7 bases lay outside the gene matches. Germline CDR1 reads SGHRS; CDR2 reads YFSETQ. This CDR3 reads CASSPETGANYGYTF. The CDR3 DNA follows: TGCGCCAGCAGCCCGGAGACAGGGGCCAACTATGGCTACACCTTC. Supplemented by reference TRBV5-1 and TRBJ1-2, the full variable domain reads KAGVTQTPRYLIKTRGQQVTLSCSPISGHRSVSWYQQTPGQGLQFLFEYFSETQRNKGNFPGRFSGRQFSNSRSEMNVSTLELGDSALYLCASSPETGANYGYTFGSGTRLTVV.

The chain uses TRBV7-3 and TRBJ2-3; 12 bases are shared with TRBD1. The CDR3 has 16 amino acids. The V gene's germline CDR1 is SGHTA and CDR2 FQGTGA. V lost 0 bases to trimming and J lost 5 bases; unmatched junction nucleotides: 3. Here the CDR3 reads CASSLTGTGGQDTQYF. The CDR3 DNA follows: TGTGCCAGCAGCTTAACAGGGACAGGGGGCCAAGATACGCAGTATTTT. The whole variable domain, filled in from reference TRBV7-3 and TRBJ2-3, reads GAGVSQTPSNKVTEKGKYVELRCDPISGHTALYWYRQSLGQGPEFLIYFQGTGAADDSGLPNDRFFAVRPEGSVSTLKIQRTERGDSAVYLCASSLTGTGGQDTQYFGPGTRLTVL.

The chain recombines TRBV7-9 with TRBJ2-1, with TRBD2 identical over 10 bases. Trimming took 6 bases from V and 5 from J; bases not matched to a gene: 7. This CDR3 region has 15 residues. Germline V lookup: CDR1 SEHNR, CDR2 FQNEAQ (reference sequence). CDR3 sequence reads: CASRFTSGADNEQFF. For the CDR3, the DNA is TGTGCCAGCAGGTTTACTAGCGGGGCAGACAATGAGCAGTTCTTC.

The J gene is TRBJ2-1, the V gene TRBV29-1; 9 bases line up with TRBD1. CDR3 size: 14 residues. CDR1 and CDR2 (germline): SQVTM, ANQGSEA. Germline trimming cut 3 bases from V and 9 bases from J; bases unmatched to any gene: 9. CDR3 coding DNA: TGCAGCGTTGACTCCGGGACAGGGAGAGGTGAGCAGTTCTTC. Amino acid sequence: CSVDSGTGRGEQFF.

The chain is built from TRBV18 and TRBJ1-4; D remains unclear. V lost 3 bases, J lost 8 bases, and 10 bases lay in between. This CDR3 region has 13 residues. Germline-derived CDR1 and CDR2 are KGHSH and LQKENI. The CDR3 nucleotides are TGTGCCAGCTCACCGGGCGGGAACGAAAAACTGTTTTTT. The encoded protein is CASSPGGNEKLFF.

This sequence joins TRBV11-3 and TRBJ2-1, with D uncertain. This CDR3 comprises 11 residues. V lost 8 bases to trimming and J lost 8 bases, with 10 bases between them. The germline V gene encodes CDR1 SGHNT and CDR2 YENEEA. CDR3 DNA sequence: TGTGCCAGCTCCGGGCAGGATGAGCAGTTCTTC. It translates to CASSGQDEQFF.

Only one count was recorded for this clone. J is TRBJ2-6 and V is TRBV5-1; possibly TRBD2 for D (5 bases). Trimming shortened V by 1 base and J by 7 bases, and 12 bases separated the two germline ends. CDR3 length: 15 amino acids. Germline CDR1 is SGHRS and CDR2 is YFSETQ. CDR3 sequence reads: CASSLQVGVANVLTF. DNA of the CDR3: TGCGCCAGCAGCTTGCAGGTCGGGGTAGCCAACGTCCTGACTTTC.

V is TRBV7-9 and J is TRBJ1-1, with D perhaps matching TRBD1 (5 bases). V lost 1 base, J lost 2 bases, and 8 bases lay in between. Germline V gives CDR1 SEHNR, CDR2 FQNEAQ (reference sequence). This CDR3 contains 14 residues. CDR3 amino acids: CASSLVRENTEAFF. In DNA form, the CDR3 reads TGTGCCAGCAGCTTAGTCAGGGAAAACACTGAAGCTTTCTTT. The full variable domain, completed using reference TRBV7-9 and TRBJ1-1, is DTGVSQNPRHKITKRGQNVTFRCDPISEHNRLYWYRQTLGQGPEFLTYFQNEAQLEKSRLLSDRFSAERPKGSFSTLEIQRTEQGDSAMYLCASSLVRENTEAFFGQGTRLTVV.

This clone was seen a few times. The chain has TRBV9 and TRBJ1-1; D gene unclear. CDR1 is SGDLS, CDR2 YYNGEE, per germline. V was shortened by 4 bases and J by 0 bases, with 13 bases between the two germline ends. The CDR3 runs to 15 residues. The CDR3 sequence is CASSSSGSLNTEAFF. CDR3 in DNA: TGTGCCAGCAGCTCGAGTGGGTCCTTGAACACTGAAGCTTTCTTT.

The rearrangement links TRBV5-1 to TRBJ2-7; the D call may be TRBD1 or TRBD2 (5 bases each). The V and J ends lost 0 bases and 2 bases respectively, with 12 bases between them. Germline CDR1 SGHRS, CDR2 YFSETQ. CDR3 length: 15 amino acids. The CDR3 spells CASSLAGRETYEQYF. CDR3 DNA sequence: TGCGCCAGCAGCTTGGCGGGACGGGAAACCTACGAGCAGTACTTC.

J is TRBJ2-7 and V is TRBV27; TRBD2 is a possible D gene (6 bases). Trimming took off 6 bases at V and 0 bases at J, with 12 bases between the two ends. The germline V gene encodes CDR1 MNHEY and CDR2 SMNVEV (reference sequence). The CDR3 has 14 amino acids. CDR3 sequence (DNA): TGTGCCAGCAGACGAAATAGCGGCTCCTACGAGCAGTACTTC. Its translation: CASRRNSGSYEQYF.

CDR3 in DNA: TGTGCCAGCAGGAACCCCATGACCCAGTACTTC. Translation: CASRNPMTQYF. The chain is built from TRBV21-1 and TRBJ2-5. TRBV21-1 has pseudogene status. The length of the CDR3 is 11 residues.

The chain is built from TRBV7-2 and TRBJ2-1; 14 bases align to TRBD2. Germline V gene lookup returns CDR1 SGHTA and CDR2 FQGNSA. The CDR3 totals 16 residues. The J segment lost 8 bases and the V segment lost 4 bases, leaving 7 bases of the junction unmatched. CDR3 DNA: TGTGCCAGCAGCTCAGGACTAGCGGGGGGAATACATGAGCAGTTCTTC. This gives the protein CASSSGLAGGIHEQFF.

V and J are TRBV5-8 and TRBJ2-3; 12 bases fit TRBD2. Germline assignment: CDR1 SGHTS and CDR2 YDEGEE. The CDR3 runs 15 residues. With V trimmed by 7 bases and J by 3 bases, 6 bases remained unmatched. CDR3 loop: CASWLAGGWTDTQYF. DNA for the CDR3: TGTGCCAGCTGGCTAGCGGGAGGGTGGACAGATACGCAGTATTTT.

The V and J genes are TRBV7-2 and TRBJ2-7, with a possible D match to TRBD1 (6 bases). Trimming shortened V by 1 base and J by 2 bases, and 12 bases separated the two germline ends. The CDR3 consists of 15 residues. From germline, CDR1 is SGHTA and CDR2 FQGNSA. CDR3 protein: CASSLDTDSPYEQYF. DNA of the CDR3: TGTGCCAGCAGCTTAGACACGGACAGCCCCTACGAGCAGTACTTC.

This clone was observed a single time. The rearrangement uses TRBV14 and TRBJ1-3; no firm D call. Trimming took 3 bases from V and 0 from J, leaving 3 bases between them. The CDR3 runs to 13 residues. Germline V gene data show CDR1 as SGHDN and CDR2 as FVKESK. This chain's CDR3 is CASSHGSGNTIYF. The CDR3, as DNA: TGTGCCAGCAGCCACGGCTCTGGAAACACCATATATTTT.

The rearrangement uses TRBV7-2 and TRBJ1-1, with no clear D. Germline V lookup: CDR1 SGHTA, CDR2 FQGNSA. V shed 3 bases and J shed 2 bases, with 4 bases lying between them. This CDR3 has 12 residues. DNA of the CDR3: TGTGCCAGCAGCTTCTTTAACACTGAAGCTTTCTTT. As protein: CASSFFNTEAFF.

This rearrangement joins TRBV2 to TRBJ1-1, with D tentatively TRBD1 (6 bases). The germline V gene encodes CDR1 SNHLY and CDR2 FYNNEI. Trimming removed 7 bases at V and 3 bases at J, with 15 bases between. The CDR3 covers 14 residues. The CDR3: CASILQGRHTEAFF. CDR3 nucleotide sequence: TGTGCCAGCATATTACAGGGCAGGCACACTGAAGCTTTCTTT.

The chain is built from TRBV18 and TRBJ2-7; D remains ambiguous. The germline V and J ends were trimmed by 4 bases and 7 bases, with 17 bases remaining between them. The germline gives CDR1 KGHSH, CDR2 LQKENI. CDR3 length: 14 amino acids. DNA for the CDR3: TGTGCCAGCTCACGCTTAGCTGACTCCTGGGAGCAGTACTTC. This sequence encodes CASSRLADSWEQYF.

The chain's CDR3 is CASRGYNEQFF. The CDR3 DNA follows: TGCGCCAGCAGGGGATACAATGAGCAGTTCTTC. The chain is built from TRBV5-1 and TRBJ2-1, with D uncertain. The CDR3 is 11 residues long. Trimming shortened V by 5 bases and J by 4 bases, and 4 bases separated the two germline ends. The V gene's germline CDR1 is SGHRS and CDR2 YFSETQ.

This clone turned up a few times. The chain recombines TRBV2 with TRBJ2-7; maybe TRBD1 (5 bases). Trimming left V 1 base short and J 3 bases short, with 19 bases between. The CDR3 length is 17 residues. The germline V gene has CDR1 SNHLY and CDR2 FYNNEI. As DNA, the CDR3 is TGTGCCAGCAGTGAAGTTATCTGGGCAGGGAAGGTCTACGAGCAGTACTTC. Amino acid sequence: CASSEVIWAGKVYEQYF.

The chain links TRBV5-1 to TRBJ2-5, with D possibly TRBD2 on 5 matching bases. Germline V CDR1 and CDR2: SGHRS, YFSETQ. V was cut by 0 bases and J by 5 bases, with 17 bases left in between. This CDR3 spans 16 amino acids. The chain's CDR3 is CASSLAGGRVGETQYF. The CDR3 coding sequence is TGCGCCAGCAGCTTGGCAGGAGGTCGAGTTGGGGAGACCCAGTACTTC.